The source of this T cell receptor beta chain is a study of low-dose radiotherapy and immunotherapy resistance in tumors. The V segment lost 7 bases and the J segment 5 bases; nucleotides outside the gene matches: 8. CDR1 is SNHLY, CDR2 FYNNEI, per germline. CDR3 length: 15 amino acids. Sample time point: after trial treatment. Noted treatment: LDRT plus nivolumab, ipilimumab, low-dose cyclophosphamide and aspirin (RACIN trial). This clonotype occurred many times. Both TCRalpha and TCRbeta chains were reverse transcribed with V-gene-specific primers. The authors amplified TCRs for approximately 18 PCR cycles with a constant-region primer and a V-primer adapter. One entry per CDR3 protein, called by TCRdb with MiXCR from the reads. The sample lists 39,000 or so distinct CDR3 sequences, around 20% occurring once.

This sequence joins TRBV2 and TRBJ2-3, with 11 nucleotides matching TRBD1. The specimen was PBMCs, collected after low-dose radiotherapy plus immunotherapy. The TCR sequence derives from a female donor with ovarian cancer. CDR3 sequence: CASTTGTGGGDTQYF. The CDR3 coding sequence is TGTGCCAGCACCACCGGGACAGGGGGAGGAGATACGCAGTATTTT.